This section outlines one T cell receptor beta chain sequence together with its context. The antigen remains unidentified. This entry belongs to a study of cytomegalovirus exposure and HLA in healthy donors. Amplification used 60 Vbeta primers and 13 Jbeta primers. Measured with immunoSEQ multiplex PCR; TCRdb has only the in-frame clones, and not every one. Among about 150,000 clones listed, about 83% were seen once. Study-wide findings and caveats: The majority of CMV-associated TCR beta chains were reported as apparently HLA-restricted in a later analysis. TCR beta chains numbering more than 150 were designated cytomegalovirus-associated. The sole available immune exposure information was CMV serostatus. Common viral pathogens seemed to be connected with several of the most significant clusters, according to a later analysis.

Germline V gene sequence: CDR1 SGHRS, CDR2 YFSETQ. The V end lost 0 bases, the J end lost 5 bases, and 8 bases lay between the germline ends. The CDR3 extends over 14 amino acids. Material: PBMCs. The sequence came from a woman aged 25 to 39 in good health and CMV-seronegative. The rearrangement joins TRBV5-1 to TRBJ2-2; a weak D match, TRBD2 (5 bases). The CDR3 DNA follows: TGCGCCAGCAGCTTGGTAGCGAGAACCGGGGAGCTGTTTTTT. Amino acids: CASSLVARTGELFF.